These 27 T cell receptor beta chains share one sample of origin, sequenced in a study of cytomegalovirus exposure and HLA in healthy donors listed by TCRdb under 2017. Library preparation employed the immunoSEQ multiplex PCR assay. For the multiplex PCR, a mixture combining 60 forward primers for TCR Vbeta segments and 13 reverse primers for TCR Jbeta segments was used. TCRdb took over this immuneACCESS table, retaining in-frame rearrangements with V and J assigned. Such tables are incomplete; in checked studies, under half of the missing clones stem from an unresolved V gene, and the remainder is unexplained. This sample's table carries about 140,000 clones. Of the sample, about 2.2% is held by the ten largest clones. Sequencing was carried out using PBMCs. These receptors were taken from a young woman in good health and CMV-seronegative.

For this clone: At one boundary the junction diverges from the germline segment, which might be a read error. Other DNA sequences within the sample encode an identical CDR3. V is TRBV7-6 and J is TRBJ2-5; unclear D gene. The CDR3 covers 13 residues. Per the germline V gene, CDR1 is SGHVS and CDR2 is FNYEAQ. The CDR3 DNA is TGCGCCAGCAGCTTAGGTCGCCAAGAGACCCAGTACTTC. This sequence encodes CASSLGRQETQYF.

The chain combines TRBV28 with TRBJ2-2, with a weak D call TRBD2 (5 bases). V lost 7 bases to trimming and J lost 6 bases, with 15 bases between them. Germline CDR1 reads MDHEN; CDR2 reads SYDVKM. This CDR3 is 14 amino acids long. DNA for the CDR3: TGTGCCAGCAATCCTTCTAGCTTCCCCGGGGAGCTGTTTTTT. Translation gives CASNPSSFPGELFF.

The chain couples TRBV18 to TRBJ2-1; the D is unclear. Trimming stripped 2 bases from V and 1 base from J, with 6 bases between. Germline V gives CDR1 KGHSH, CDR2 LQKENI. CDR3 length: 14 residues. The CDR3 loop is CASSPDKSYNEQFF. The CDR3 region has the DNA TGTGCCAGCTCACCAGACAAATCCTACAATGAGCAGTTCTTC.

To note about this clone: One end of the junction is discordant with germline, which a read error may explain. This chain links TRBV7-7 with TRBJ2-3; 8 bases match TRBD1. This CDR3 spans 14 amino acids. Per the germline V gene, CDR1 is SSHAT and CDR2 is FNYEAQ (reference sequence). As DNA, the CDR3 is TGTGCTAGCAGCTTAACACAGGGGGCAGATACGCAGTATTTT. Its translation: CASSLTQGADTQYF.

This sequence joins TRBV7-9 and TRBJ2-5; 9 bases are shared with TRBD1. The J call may be incorrect, as the DNA end agrees better with TRBJ2-7. This CDR3 contains 15 residues. Germline CDR1 reads SEHNR; CDR2 reads FQNEAQ (reference sequence). CDR3 sequence (DNA): TGTGCCAGCAGCCTCTTCAGGACAGGGGCCTACGAGCAGTACTTC. This translates into CASSLFRTGAYEQYF.

The chain couples TRBV7-3 to TRBJ2-3; a possible D gene is TRBD1 (6 bases). The germline V and J ends were trimmed by 3 bases and 3 bases, with 16 bases remaining between them. Germline V gene sequence: CDR1 SGHTA, CDR2 FQGTGA. This CDR3 region has 16 residues. CDR3 nucleotides: TGTGCCAGCAGCTTGGGACCCCAGACAGGAACAGATACGCAGTATTTT. It specifies CASSLGPQTGTDTQYF.

The chain combines TRBV25-1 with TRBJ2-1, with TRBD2 identical over 12 bases. The CDR3 is made up of 15 amino acids. CDR1 MGHDK and CDR2 SYGVNS come from the germline V gene. The V gene end was trimmed by 6 bases and the J gene end by 8 bases; junction bases not matched to a gene: 8. This chain's CDR3 is CASSELAGGVYEQFF. In DNA, the CDR3 is TGTGCCAGCAGCGAACTAGCGGGAGGTGTTTATGAGCAGTTCTTC.

The gene calls are TRBV6-6 and TRBJ2-1; D gene ambiguous. This CDR3 has 13 amino acids. The V gene lost 0 bases and the J gene lost 9 bases, with 9 bases spanning the gap. Germline V gene lookup returns CDR1 MNHNY and CDR2 SVGAGI (reference sequence). CDR3: CASSYSERGEQFF. In DNA, the CDR3 is TGTGCCAGCAGTTACTCAGAACGCGGTGAGCAGTTCTTC.

The genes are TRBV5-1 and TRBJ2-1, with TRBD1 identical over 9 bases. Germline V gene data show CDR1 as SGHRS and CDR2 as YFSETQ. The ends lost 4 bases at V and 4 bases at J; junction bases unmatched: 6. CDR3 size: 15 residues. The CDR3 coding sequence is TGCGCCAGCAGCCAGGACAGGGGCTCATACAATGAGCAGTTCTTC. Protein: CASSQDRGSYNEQFF.

The chain is built from TRBV5-1 and TRBJ2-2, with TRBD2 matching over 12 bases. The CDR3 runs to 16 residues. The trim removed 3 bases at V and 5 bases at J, leaving 5 bases unmatched. Germline V gives CDR1 SGHRS, CDR2 YFSETQ. The CDR3 region is CASSSILAGGTGELFF. CDR3 nucleotides: TGCGCCAGCAGCTCAATACTAGCGGGAGGAACCGGGGAGCTGTTTTTT.

The V call is TRBV18, the J call TRBJ2-5; maybe TRBD1 (5 bases). The CDR3 runs 15 residues. The V end lost 1 base, the J end lost 5 bases, and 14 bases lay between the germline ends. Per germline, CDR1 KGHSH and CDR2 LQKENI. CDR3 DNA: TGTGCCAGCTCACCACGTGCGGCCCCAGGGGAGACCCAGTACTTC. Amino acid sequence: CASSPRAAPGETQYF. The full variable domain, rest sourced from reference TRBV18 and TRBJ2-5, is NAGVMQNPRHLVRRRGQEARLRCSPMKGHSHVYWYRQLPEEGLKFMVYLQKENIIDESGMPKERFSAEFPKEGPSILRIQQVVRGDSAAYFCASSPRAAPGETQYFGPGTRLLVL.

This chain links TRBV4-1 with TRBJ2-7; a weak D match, TRBD2 (7 bases). CDR1 and CDR2 (germline): MGHRA, YSYEKL. The ends were cut back, 1 base at V and 0 bases at J, with 16 bases in the middle. The CDR3 runs to 17 residues. CDR3 nucleotides: TGCGCCAGCAGCCAAGGGGAGGGGGTGTCTTCCTCCTACGAGCAGTACTTC. Encoded protein: CASSQGEGVSSSYEQYF.

This chain links TRBV11-3 with TRBJ1-1, with D possibly being TRBD1 (5 bases). Germline-derived CDR1 and CDR2 are SGHNT and YENEEA. The CDR3 extends over 18 amino acids. Trimming left V 4 bases short and J 1 base short, with 22 bases between. In DNA form, the CDR3 reads TGTGCCAGCAGCTCTCATAGAGGCCGTACAGGATCGAACACTGAAGCTTTCTTT. It yields the protein CASSSHRGRTGSNTEAFF. The variable domain in full, completed from reference TRBV11-3 and TRBJ1-1, reads EAGVVQSPRYKIIEKKQPVAFWCNPISGHNTLYWYLQNLGQGPELLIRYENEEAVDDSQLPKDRFSAERLKGVDSTLKIQPAELGDSAVYLCASSSHRGRTGSNTEAFFGQGTRLTVV.

CDR3 region: CASSWGGSSYNEQFF. Here the CDR3 DNA reads TGTGCCAGCAGTTGGGGGGGGAGCTCCTACAATGAGCAGTTCTTC. The rearrangement uses TRBV6-5 and TRBJ2-1; 7 bases map to TRBD2. CDR3 size: 15 residues. Germline V gene sequence: CDR1 MNHEY, CDR2 SVGAGI. Trimming removed 4 bases from V and 0 bases from J; junction bases left unmatched: 3.

The chain employs TRBV7-2 and TRBJ2-1, with TRBD1 matching 10 bases. The germline V gene encodes CDR1 SGHTA and CDR2 FQGNSA. This CDR3 comprises 16 residues. V shed 5 bases, J shed 0 bases, and the junction held 4 bases outside the gene matches. As DNA, the CDR3 is TGTGCCAGCAGCACTTGGACAGGGGGCTCCTACAATGAGCAGTTCTTC. This encodes CASSTWTGGSYNEQFF.

This chain connects TRBV2 to TRBJ1-1, with a tentative D call TRBD1 (5 bases). V lost 6 bases and J 1 base, leaving 12 bases between the germline ends. CDR3 length: 14 amino acids. Germline CDR1 is SNHLY and CDR2 is FYNNEI. The CDR3 sequence is CASRGTFGNTEAFF. The CDR3 coding sequence is TGTGCCAGCAGAGGGACTTTTGGGAACACTGAAGCTTTCTTT.

The chain employs TRBV28 and TRBJ2-2, with 9 bases aligning to TRBD2. With V trimmed by 6 bases and J by 5 bases, 4 bases remained unmatched. Per the germline V gene, CDR1 is MDHEN and CDR2 is SYDVKM. The CDR3 is 14 residues long. The DNA of the CDR3 is TGTGCCAGCAGATTTAGCGGGAGAACCGGGGAGCTGTTTTTT. This gives the protein CASRFSGRTGELFF. Variable domain in full (rest from reference TRBV28 and TRBJ2-2): DVKVTQSSRYLVKRTGEKVFLECVQDMDHENMFWYRQDPGLGLRLIYFSYDVKMKEKGDIPEGYSVSREKKERFSLILESASTNQTSMYLCASRFSGRTGELFFGEGSRLTVL.

This chain's CDR3 is CASRTLRDSGTGELFF. CDR3 DNA: TGTGCCAGCAGGACACTCCGGGACAGTGGCACCGGGGAGCTGTTTTTT. The V call is TRBV11-3, the J call TRBJ2-2; TRBD1 agrees at 7 bases. The V and J ends lost 6 bases and 4 bases, in that order; junction bases with no gene match: 11. The germline V gene encodes CDR1 SGHNT and CDR2 YENEEA. The CDR3 runs to 16 residues.

The chain couples TRBV25-1 to TRBJ1-2; D is uncertain. The V end was cut by 2 bases, the J end by 0 bases, with 10 bases between. The CDR3 consists of 15 residues. CDR1 and CDR2 from the germline V gene are MGHDK and SYGVNS. As DNA, the CDR3 is TGTGCCAGCAGTGAAGGGCAGTTAGCTAACTATGGCTACACCTTC. It yields the protein CASSEGQLANYGYTF.

The V and J genes are TRBV11-3 and TRBJ1-2; 10 bases line up with TRBD1. The germline gives CDR1 SGHNT, CDR2 YENEEA. The CDR3 consists of 12 residues. The V segment lost 3 bases and the J segment 13 bases; nucleotides outside the gene matches: 5. The CDR3: CASSFGTGECTF. As DNA, the CDR3 is TGTGCCAGCAGCTTTGGGACAGGGGAGTGCACCTTC.

This chain connects TRBV5-1 to TRBJ2-7; 7 bases match TRBD1. V dropped 4 bases and J dropped 4; count of bases not matched to a gene: 5. The CDR3 runs 13 residues. Germline CDR1 and CDR2: SGHRS and YFSETQ. The CDR3 region has the DNA TGCGCCAGCAGCCCTGACAGGGTGTACGAGCAGTACTTC. Its protein product is CASSPDRVYEQYF.

V usage is TRBV10-1 and J usage is TRBJ2-1; 7 nucleotides agree with TRBD1. After removal of 4 bases from V and 9 bases from J, the junction contained 6 bases not matched to a gene. This CDR3 comprises 13 residues. Per the germline V gene, CDR1 is WNHNN and CDR2 is SYGVQD (reference sequence). CDR3 coding DNA: TGCGCCAGCAGTGCGACAACAGGGGTTGAGCAGTTCTTC. As protein: CASSATTGVEQFF.

The chain uses TRBV6-1 and TRBJ1-4; 9 bases fit TRBD1. The V segment lost 6 bases and the J segment 1 base; nucleotides outside the gene matches: 3. This CDR3 comprises 15 residues. CDR1 is MNHNS, CDR2 SASEGT, per germline. The CDR3, as DNA: TGTGCCAGCAGCCGGACAGGGGTAACTAATGAAAAACTGTTTTTT. Protein product: CASSRTGVTNEKLFF.

The chain is built from TRBV4-1 and TRBJ2-7; possibly TRBD1 for D (6 bases). Trimming took 4 bases from V and 5 from J, leaving 21 bases between them. The germline V gene has CDR1 MGHRA and CDR2 YSYEKL. The CDR3 has 16 residues. Written as DNA, the CDR3 is TGCGCCAGCAGCCTGGCCGACAGGAGGACCGACAACGAGCAGTACTTC. Its translation is CASSLADRRTDNEQYF.

The chain links TRBV6-1 to TRBJ2-7; D is perhaps TRBD1 (6 bases). The CDR3 runs to 14 residues. CDR1 is MNHNS, CDR2 SASEGT, per germline. The V gene lost 6 bases and the J gene lost 1 base, with 13 bases spanning the gap. The CDR3 coding sequence is TGTGCCAGCAGCCTAAACAGGGAATCCTACGAGCAGTACTTC. Translated, it gives CASSLNRESYEQYF.

As to this clone: Other DNA sequences in this sample translate to the same CDR3. The gene calls are TRBV7-2 and TRBJ1-5; the D is unclear. Per the germline V gene, CDR1 is SGHTA and CDR2 is FQGNSA. Between the trimmed V and J ends, which lost 2 bases and 6 bases, there was a span of 5 bases. The CDR3 loop spans 12 amino acids. This CDR3 is CASSLLSQPQHF. Written as DNA, the CDR3 is TGTGCCAGCAGCTTACTCAGTCAGCCCCAGCATTTT.

The chain combines TRBV6-5 with TRBJ1-1; possibly TRBD1 for D (5 bases). The CDR3 is 13 amino acids. V was clipped by 5 bases and J by 5 bases, with 12 bases between them. The germline V gene has CDR1 MNHEY and CDR2 SVGAGI. CDR3 residues: CASSEAKGTEAFF. The CDR3 coding sequence is TGTGCCAGCAGTGAAGCCAAGGGGACTGAAGCTTTCTTT.